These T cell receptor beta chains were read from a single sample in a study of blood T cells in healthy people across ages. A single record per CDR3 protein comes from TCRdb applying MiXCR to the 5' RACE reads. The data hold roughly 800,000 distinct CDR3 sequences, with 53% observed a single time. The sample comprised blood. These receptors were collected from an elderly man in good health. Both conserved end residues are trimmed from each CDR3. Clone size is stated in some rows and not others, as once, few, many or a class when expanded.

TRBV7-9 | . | ASSFGTPKSLH
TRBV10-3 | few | AISEGMGGYAY
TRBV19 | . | ASSIYSGYNEQY
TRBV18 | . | ASSPVSSGSLYEQY
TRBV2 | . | ASREGLAGSYEQY
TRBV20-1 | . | SALTGGRAYEQY
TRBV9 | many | ASSPRLAGGVDTQY
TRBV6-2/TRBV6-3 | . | AAGLHEQF
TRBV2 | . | ASTGQTPGANVLT
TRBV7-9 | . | ASSTQGTNGRVYNEQF
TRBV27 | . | ASGPRGPWEGYT
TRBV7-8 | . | ASSYTSGTGYEQY
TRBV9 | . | ASSAHTMGTTGELF
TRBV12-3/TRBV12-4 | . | ASRVGLAGSDEQY
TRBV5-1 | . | ASSLVSALSGANVLT
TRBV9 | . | ASSEGQANYGYT
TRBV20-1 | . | SAVSGSLSYNEQF
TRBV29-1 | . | SVIWTGKPYGYT
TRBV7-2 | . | ASSSALGYT
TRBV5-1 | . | ASSPQGGTSGYNEQF
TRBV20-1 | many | SARDVLAGSTDTQY
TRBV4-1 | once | ASSQGLAPRYNEQY
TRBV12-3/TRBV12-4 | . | ASSPPGLAGGEQF
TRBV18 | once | ASSPWRESVNEQF
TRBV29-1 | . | SVTGTGGYEQY
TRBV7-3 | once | ASSLIPRVTEAF
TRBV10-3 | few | ANAGTPDSYEQY
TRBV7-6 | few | ASSLASGSHEQY
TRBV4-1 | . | ASSPMGGGYYEQY
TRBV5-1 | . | ASGSVPGWAQH
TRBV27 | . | ASSPVIWGYAY
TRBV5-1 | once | ASRAAPNTEAF